This note documents a single T cell receptor (beta chain) sequence. This sample is part of a study of T cell changes during pregnancy in multiple sclerosis. The ends were cut back, 4 bases at V and 1 base at J, with 10 bases in the middle. Per germline, CDR1 SQVTM and CDR2 ANQGSEA. This CDR3 spans 14 amino acids. Generated by immunoSEQ multiplex PCR, the TCRdb table keeps only in-frame clones and is missing some. Among over 45,000 clones listed, about nine tenths were seen once. The material sequenced was peripheral blood, taken after pregnancy. This TCR was recovered from a female donor with multiple sclerosis, enrolled in a pregnancy study. The chain is built from TRBV29-1 and TRBJ2-2; D remains unclear. CDR3 amino acids: CSVAPKLNTGELFF. The CDR3 DNA sequence: TGCAGCGTTGCCCCCAAATTGAACACCGGGGAGCTGTTTTTT.